This is a list of T cell receptor beta chains from one sample in a study of T-cell reconstitution after alpha-beta-depleted transplantation in children. TCRdb fed the PCR reads into MiXCR, producing one record per CDR3 protein. Of hundreds of thousands of distinct CDR3 sequences listed, approximately 15% are singletons. The sample was PBMCs, mostly from graft donor cells, taken 360 days after TCRalphabeta/CD19-depleted stem cell transplant. These receptor sequences come from a male patient between 10 and 17 years old who had a stem cell transplant for acute lymphoblastic leukemia, so the T cells may come from the graft donor. The CDR3 runs from the conserved cysteine through the conserved F or W. D genes are given only for firm matches. The size entry is marked missing in some rows and otherwise reads once, few, many or a size class.

J,size,V,D,CDR3,DNA
TRBJ1-1,NA,TRBV5-1,NA,CASSLVPASNTEAFF,TGCGCCAGCAGCTTGGTCCCAGCTTCGAACACTGAAGCTTTCTTT
TRBJ2-7,NA,TRBV3-1,NA,CASRGYSYEQYF,TGTGCTTCGCGGGGTTACTCCTACGAGCAGTACTTC
TRBJ1-5,NA,TRBV27,NA,CASSLGSYQPQHF,TGTGCCAGCAGTTTGGGCAGCTATCAGCCCCAGCATTTT
TRBJ2-4,few,TRBV4-1,NA,CASSQEPSASRINIQYF,TGCGCCAGCAGCCAAGAACCCAGCGCCAGCCGTATAAACATTCAGTACTTC
TRBJ2-5,NA,TRBV27,TRBD2,CASAGIAGPEWNQETQYF,TGTGCCAGCGCAGGGATAGCGGGGCCGGAATGGAACCAAGAGACCCAGTACTTC
TRBJ2-3,few,TRBV6-1,TRBD2,CASRSGRTTDTQYF,TGTGCCAGCAGAAGCGGGAGGACTACAGATACGCAGTATTTT
TRBJ2-5,few,TRBV25-1,TRBD1,CATCEGQGLETQYF,TGTGCCACCTGCGAGGGACAGGGGTTGGAGACCCAGTACTTC
TRBJ2-1,NA,TRBV9,NA,CASHVGAAFSYNEQFF,TGTGCCAGCCACGTAGGGGCAGCTTTCTCCTACAATGAGCAGTTCTTC
TRBJ2-1,NA,TRBV5-1,TRBD2,CASSLTSGALNNEQFF,TGCGCCAGCAGCTTGACTAGCGGGGCGCTGAACAATGAGCAGTTCTTC
TRBJ2-7,few,TRBV11-2,TRBD2,CASSLGSFRGRANPNYEQYF,TGTGCCAGCAGCTTAGGATCATTTCGGGGGAGGGCCAACCCGAACTACGAGCAGTACTTC
TRBJ2-2,NA,TRBV5-1,NA,CASSLLSGSTGELFF,TGCGCCAGCAGCTTGTTATCAGGCTCCACCGGGGAGCTGTTTTTT
TRBJ2-5,NA,TRBV2,NA,CASKEGPATQYF,TGTGCCAGCAAAGAAGGGCCGGCAACCCAGTACTTC
TRBJ2-3,NA,TRBV7-9,NA,CASSLSLERWGDTQYF,TGTGCCAGCAGCTTATCCCTGGAACGGTGGGGGGATACGCAGTATTTT
TRBJ2-2,NA,TRBV2,TRBD2,CASEGRATGELFF,TGTGCCAGTGAAGGGAGGGCGACCGGGGAGCTGTTTTTT
TRBJ2-1,NA,TRBV29-1,TRBD2,CSVGRTGQTLAGYNEQFF,TGCAGCGTTGGGAGGACAGGACAGACACTAGCGGGGTACAATGAGCAGTTCTTC
TRBJ2-6,NA,TRBV4-1,NA,CASSQDPGTSLAGANVLTF,TGCGCCAGCAGCCAAGATCCGGGGACTTCTCTCGCTGGGGCCAACGTCCTGACTTTC
TRBJ2-7,few,TRBV6-5,TRBD2,CASSYSGLAEPYEQYF,TGTGCCAGCAGTTACTCGGGACTAGCGGAACCCTACGAGCAGTACTTC
TRBJ2-3,NA,TRBV7-3,TRBD2,CASSTWTSGNTDTQYF,TGTGCCAGCAGCACCTGGACTAGCGGGAATACAGATACGCAGTATTTT
TRBJ1-6,few,TRBV20-1,NA,CSAIREAGAHRSYNSPLHF,TGCAGTGCTATAAGAGAGGCAGGGGCGCACCGTTCCTATAATTCACCCCTCCACTTT
TRBJ2-1,few,TRBV5-1,TRBD2,CASSLSSGTSGRYNEQFF,TGCGCCAGCAGCCTATCCTCCGGGACTAGCGGGAGGTACAATGAGCAGTTCTTC
TRBJ2-4,NA,TRBV29-1,NA,CSVVPEGGRNIQYF,TGCAGCGTTGTCCCGGAAGGGGGGAGGAACATTCAGTACTTC
TRBJ1-1,NA,TRBV19,NA,CASLPTGTMNTEAFF,TGTGCCAGTTTACCGACCGGGACAATGAACACTGAAGCTTTCTTT
TRBJ2-7,NA,TRBV11-2,NA,CASSGVWGSDEQYF,TGTGCCAGCAGCGGCGTTTGGGGATCCGACGAGCAGTACTTC
TRBJ2-5,NA,TRBV11-1,NA,CASSSTPGPAIQETQYF,TGTGCCAGCAGCTCGACCCCGGGACCAGCGATACAAGAGACCCAGTACTTC
TRBJ2-7,many,TRBV29-1,TRBD2,CSVTGTTPYEQYF,TGCAGCGTCACCGGGACTACCCCGTACGAGCAGTACTTC
TRBJ2-2,NA,TRBV29-1,NA,CSDLDRPRFLTGELFF,TGCAGCGATCTAGACAGGCCCCGTTTTCTTACCGGGGAGCTGTTTTTT
TRBJ1-4,NA,TRBV10-3,NA,CAISGPLTGKLFF,TGTGCCATCAGTGGCCCTTTGACAGGAAAACTGTTTTTT
TRBJ2-4,few,TRBV27,NA,CASSFRGGGDIQYF,TGTGCCAGCAGTTTCAGGGGAGGGGGTGACATTCAGTACTTC
TRBJ2-6,few,TRBV5-1,NA,CASSLVRGAGGANVLTF,TGCGCCAGCAGCTTGGTGCGGGGAGCAGGTGGGGCCAACGTCCTGACTTTC
TRBJ2-3,few,TRBV5-1,TRBD1,CASSLASRRGPLADTQYF,TGCGCCAGCAGCTTGGCCTCTCGCAGGGGGCCATTAGCAGATACGCAGTATTTT
TRBJ1-5,NA,TRBV6-5,TRBD1,CASSYSPDRVNQPQHF,TGTGCCAGCAGTTACTCCCCCGACAGGGTCAATCAGCCCCAGCATTTT
TRBJ2-1,NA,TRBV11-1,TRBD2,CASSRGTRKYNEQFF,TGTGCCAGCAGTCGCGGGACTAGGAAGTACAATGAGCAGTTCTTC
TRBJ1-4,NA,TRBV7-2,NA,CASSTSGGSTEKLFF,TGTGCCAGCAGCACCAGCGGGGGATCAACCGAAAAACTGTTTTTT
TRBJ2-1,few,TRBV7-9,TRBD2,CASSPRTSESHYNEQFF,TGTGCCAGCAGCCCCCGGACTAGCGAATCCCACTACAATGAGCAGTTCTTC
TRBJ2-7,NA,TRBV5-1,TRBD2,CASSLGLAVVYEQYF,TGCGCCAGCAGCCTGGGACTAGCGGTGGTCTACGAGCAGTACTTC
TRBJ2-5,NA,TRBV3-1,NA,CASSQVDWQTPKETQYF,TGTGCCAGCAGCCAAGTGGACTGGCAGACCCCTAAAGAGACCCAGTACTTC
TRBJ2-7,NA,TRBV5-1,TRBD2,CASSLQREYSYEQYF,TGCGCCAGCAGCTTGCAGCGGGAGTATTCCTACGAGCAGTACTTC
TRBJ2-3,NA,TRBV5-1,NA,CASRSTWTARDTQYF,TGCGCCAGCAGATCGACATGGACAGCACGAGATACGCAGTATTTT
TRBJ2-1,few,TRBV20-1,NA,CSAPPGDNEQFF,TGCAGTGCCCCCCCGGGAGACAATGAGCAGTTCTTC
TRBJ2-3,NA,TRBV5-5,TRBD1,CASSIRDRTGDTQYF,TGTGCCAGCAGCATCCGGGACAGGACGGGAGATACGCAGTATTTT
TRBJ2-7,NA,TRBV29-1,NA,CSVVGIQGPTYEQYF,TGCAGCGTTGTTGGGATTCAGGGCCCAACCTACGAGCAGTACTTC
TRBJ2-1,few,TRBV5-1,TRBD2,CASSLGWTSATGEFF,TGCGCCAGCAGCTTGGGGTGGACTAGCGCAACAGGCGAGTTCTTC
TRBJ1-1,NA,TRBV20-1,NA,CSARDLPWGEAFF,TGCAGTGCTAGAGATTTACCCTGGGGTGAAGCTTTCTTT
TRBJ2-7,few,TRBV5-1,NA,CASSLYTPSPKEQYF,TGCGCCAGCAGCTTGTATACGCCTTCCCCGAAAGAGCAGTACTTC
TRBJ1-6,NA,TRBV20-1,NA,CSAGGITDPLHF,TGCAGTGCTGGCGGGATCACAGATCCCCTCCACTTT
TRBJ2-3,NA,TRBV18,NA,CASSWAQDTQYF,TGTGCCAGCTCATGGGCACAAGATACGCAGTATTTT
TRBJ2-1,few,TRBV9,TRBD2,CASSPLAASSYNEQFF,TGTGCCAGCAGCCCGCTAGCGGCTAGCTCCTACAATGAGCAGTTCTTC
TRBJ2-5,few,TRBV18,TRBD1,CASSPGQGARETQYF,TGTGCCAGCTCACCCGGACAGGGGGCCAGAGAGACCCAGTACTTC
TRBJ2-3,few,TRBV3-1,TRBD2,CASSRAGRRSTDTQYF,TGTGCCAGCAGCCGAGCGGGAAGACGGAGCACAGATACGCAGTATTTT
TRBJ2-7,NA,TRBV6-2/TRBV6-3,NA,CASTRAYGEQYF,TGTGCCAGCACCCGGGCCTACGGCGAGCAGTACTTC